One sample yielded the 23 T cell receptor beta chains listed below, sequenced in a study of shared clonotypes between healthy human individuals. Method: immunoSEQ multiplex PCR; TCRdb's copy keeps in-frame clones and lacks some. The table shows 2 million to 2.5 million clones, with 80% to 95% occurring only once. Material: naive CD4+ T cells from PBMCs. Specified subset: CD45RA+ positively selected. The receptors here all came from a man aged 18 to 29 in good health. Some clones in this sample may be carry-over from other donors' samples.

The chain combines TRBV27 with TRBJ1-1; D gene ambiguous. V lost 3 bases to trimming and J lost 3 bases, with 8 bases between them. This CDR3 is built from 13 residues. CDR1 is MNHEY and CDR2 is SMNVEV in the germline V gene (reference sequence). CDR3 residues: CASSLRADTEAFF. Here the CDR3 DNA reads TGTGCCAGCAGTTTGCGGGCAGACACTGAAGCTTTCTTT.

This chain links TRBV18 with TRBJ2-5, with 14 nucleotides matching TRBD2. From germline, CDR1 is KGHSH and CDR2 LQKENI. The length of the CDR3 is 17 residues. With V trimmed by 3 bases and J by 5 bases, 8 bases remained unmatched. CDR3 nucleotides: TGTGCCAGCTCACCCGGGACTAGCGGGAGATTGGTGGAGACCCAGTACTTC. Its translation: CASSPGTSGRLVETQYF. Variable domain in full (rest from reference TRBV18 and TRBJ2-5): NAGVMQNPRHLVRRRGQEARLRCSPMKGHSHVYWYRQLPEEGLKFMVYLQKENIIDESGMPKERFSAEFPKEGPSILRIQQVVRGDSAAYFCASSPGTSGRLVETQYFGPGTRLLVL.

This CDR3 is CASSPTGASGELFF. The CDR3 DNA reads TGTGCCAGCAGCCCAACGGGGGCTAGCGGGGAGCTGTTTTTT. The chain recombines TRBV7-3 with TRBJ2-2; possibly TRBD1 or TRBD2 for D (6 bases each). The CDR3 covers 14 residues. Per germline, CDR1 SGHTA and CDR2 FQGTGA. Trimming shortened V by 5 bases and J by 7 bases, and 14 bases separated the two germline ends.

This chain joins TRBV10-2 and TRBJ1-2, with D maybe TRBD1 (5 bases). CDR1 WSHSY and CDR2 SAAADI come from the germline V gene. The CDR3 totals 15 residues. The V gene lost 0 bases and the J gene lost 0 bases, with 8 bases spanning the gap. CDR3 in amino acids: CASSESAGTNYGYTF. CDR3 nucleotides: TGCGCCAGCAGTGAGTCAGCAGGGACTAACTATGGCTACACCTTC.

The sample holds one count of this clone. This sequence joins TRBV2 and TRBJ2-7; D might be TRBD2 (6 bases). This CDR3 has 14 residues. CDR1 is SNHLY, CDR2 FYNNEI, per germline. The V gene lost 6 bases and the J gene lost 3 bases, with 15 bases spanning the gap. The CDR3 loop is CASRAGLGGYEQYF. In DNA form, the CDR3 reads TGTGCCAGCAGGGCCGGGCTCGGGGGCTACGAGCAGTACTTC.

The chain employs TRBV7-8 and TRBJ2-5; 7 nucleotides match TRBD2. After removal of 3 bases from V and 4 bases from J, the junction contained 14 bases not matched to a gene. The CDR3 has 17 residues. Germline lookup yields CDR1 SGHVS and CDR2 FQNEAQ. This chain's CDR3 is CASSLRRLAAGRETQYF. Here the CDR3 DNA reads TGTGCCAGCAGCTTGAGAAGACTAGCCGCGGGGCGAGAGACCCAGTACTTC.

About this clone: Other nucleotide sequences in the sample specify the same CDR3. This chain uses TRBV7-3 with TRBJ2-5; D remains unclear. The length of the CDR3 is 13 residues. Germline V CDR1 and CDR2: SGHTA, FQGTGA. V was trimmed by 2 bases and J by 1 base, leaving 5 bases between them. CDR3: CASSLRTQETQYF. As DNA, the CDR3 is TGTGCCAGCAGCTTACGCACCCAAGAGACCCAGTACTTC.

A remark on this clone: This likely came from a read error, as a far larger clone is one base away. The same CDR3 is also encoded by other DNA sequences in this sample. V gene TRBV9 combines with J gene TRBJ2-7; 7 bases agree with TRBD1. J was trimmed by 0 bases and V by 4 bases; bases with no gene match: 4. In germline, CDR1 is SGDLS, CDR2 YYNGEE. CDR3 length: 14 residues. In nucleotides, the CDR3 is TGTGCCAGCAGCACGACAGGGAGCTCCTACGAGCAGTACTTC. Its translation is CASSTTGSSYEQYF.

This rearrangement joins TRBV4-1 to TRBJ1-6, with 8 bases that match TRBD1. Germline values: CDR1 MGHRA, CDR2 YSYEKL. CDR3 length: 15 residues. V was clipped by 1 base and J by 7 bases; unmatched bases: 3. The CDR3 nucleotides are TGCGCCAGCAGCCAAGGGACAGGGTGGAATTCACCCCTCCACTTT. Translating gives CASSQGTGWNSPLHF.

The chain couples TRBV28 to TRBJ2-5, with D perhaps matching TRBD2 (7 bases). The CDR3 covers 16 residues. V was trimmed by 5 bases and J by 1 base, leaving 17 bases between them. Germline CDR1 is MDHEN and CDR2 is SYDVKM. As DNA, the CDR3 is TGTGCCAGCAGTCGGGGGGCTTTAGGGTTCCAAGAGACCCAGTACTTC. Its translation: CASSRGALGFQETQYF.

The gene calls are TRBV6-5 and TRBJ2-3; D is unresolved. V lost 2 bases to trimming and J lost 2 bases, with 11 bases between them. The CDR3 consists of 15 residues. Per germline, CDR1 MNHEY and CDR2 SVGAGI. The CDR3 region is CASSYGSDATDTQYF. The CDR3 bases are TGTGCCAGCAGTTACGGATCGGACGCCACAGATACGCAGTATTTT.

The chain recombines TRBV5-1 with TRBJ2-1; D is possibly TRBD1 (6 bases). The V gene's germline CDR1 is SGHRS and CDR2 YFSETQ. Trimming shortened V by 4 bases and J by 6 bases, and 14 bases separated the two germline ends. The CDR3 contains 14 residues. CDR3 sequence (DNA): TGCGCCAGCAGCATCTTGGACAGTGGCAATGAGCAGTTCTTC. It translates to CASSILDSGNEQFF.

The chain uses TRBV5-1 and TRBJ2-3; D is possibly TRBD2 (5 bases). The CDR3 spans 17 residues. V lost 1 base and J lost 0, with 15 bases in between. Per germline, CDR1 SGHRS and CDR2 YFSETQ. The CDR3: CASSLSMTGTSTDTQYF. CDR3 sequence (DNA): TGCGCCAGCAGCTTGTCGATGACGGGAACTAGCACAGATACGCAGTATTTT.

The chain recombines TRBV29-1 with TRBJ2-7; a weak D match, TRBD2 (6 bases). The CDR3 runs to 13 residues. CDR1 is SQVTM and CDR2 is ANQGSEA in the germline V gene. V was shortened by 4 bases and J by 2 bases, with 12 bases between the two germline ends. The CDR3 DNA follows: TGCAGCGTTGTTGGGACTGTTACCTACGAGCAGTACTTC. This codes for CSVVGTVTYEQYF.

This chain uses TRBV7-6 with TRBJ2-7, with D perhaps given as TRBD1 or TRBD2 (5 bases each). With 5 bases removed from V and 6 bases from J, the gap between germline ends came to 14 bases. The germline CDR1 and CDR2 sequences are SGHVS and FNYEAQ. This CDR3 has 13 residues. DNA for the CDR3: TGTGCCAGCAGCCTGGGGACCCCAGGCGAGCAGTACTTC. Translation gives CASSLGTPGEQYF.

This chain links TRBV10-1 with TRBJ2-1; unclear D gene. V shed 3 bases and J shed 15 bases, with 12 bases lying between them. CDR3 size: 11 residues. Germline V gene data show CDR1 as WNHNN and CDR2 as SYGVQD (reference sequence). The CDR3 reads CASSDDGPAFF. CDR3 in DNA: TGCGCCAGCAGTGACGACGGTCCGGCGTTCTTC.

A single count supports this clone. This specimen includes other DNA sequences encoding the same CDR3. The V gene is TRBV28, the J gene TRBJ2-3; 12 positions match TRBD2. V shed 6 bases, J shed 3 bases, and the junction held 1 base outside the gene matches. CDR1 and CDR2 (germline): MDHEN, SYDVKM. The CDR3 runs 14 residues. The CDR3 DNA follows: TGTGCCAGCAGCCTAGCGGGAGGGACAGATACGCAGTATTTT. This sequence encodes CASSLAGGTDTQYF.

Comment on this clone: Other DNA sequences of this sample code for an identical CDR3. The chain combines TRBV7-2 with TRBJ2-7, with 9 bases that match TRBD1. The V gene end was trimmed by 3 bases and the J gene end by 4 bases; junction bases not matched to a gene: 4. The germline V gene encodes CDR1 SGHTA and CDR2 FQGNSA. The CDR3 totals 14 residues. CDR3 in amino acids: CASSLGQGGYEQYF. CDR3 DNA: TGTGCCAGCAGCTTGGGACAGGGTGGGTACGAGCAGTACTTC.

The J gene is TRBJ2-3, the V gene TRBV5-1; D not certain. The CDR3 has 14 amino acids. CDR1 is SGHRS, CDR2 YFSETQ, per germline. The V gene lost 2 bases and the J gene lost 3 bases, with 10 bases spanning the gap. The CDR3 DNA reads as TGCGCCAGCAGCTTTGTTGCCAGTACAGATACGCAGTATTTT. Translating it yields CASSFVASTDTQYF.

The chain joins TRBV27 to TRBJ2-5; 7 positions match TRBD1. Germline CDR1 reads MNHEY; CDR2 reads SMNVEV (reference sequence). Trimming at V came to 6 bases and at J to 2 bases, leaving 6 bases not matched to a gene. The CDR3 has 14 amino acids. The CDR3 is CASRPGQRQETQYF. The CDR3 DNA is TGTGCCAGCAGGCCGGGACAGAGGCAAGAGACCCAGTACTTC.

Worth noting for this clone: In the same sample, other DNA sequences code for this CDR3. This chain joins TRBV11-2 and TRBJ2-7, with 8 bases matching TRBD2. The CDR3 runs 15 residues. The V and J ends lost 1 base and 4 bases, in that order; junction bases with no gene match: 6. Germline lookup yields CDR1 SGHAT and CDR2 FQNNGV. The CDR3 region is CASSLGGTRGYEQYF. CDR3 coding DNA: TGTGCCAGCAGCTTAGGAGGGACTAGGGGTTACGAGCAGTACTTC.

The chain joins TRBV29-1 to TRBJ1-1, with a tentative D call TRBD1 (6 bases). Germline V gene sequence: CDR1 SQVTM, CDR2 ANQGSEA. This CDR3 has 13 amino acids. V shed 4 bases and J shed 0 bases, with 9 bases lying between them. CDR3 DNA sequence: TGCAGCGTTGGGGAGGGGGTGAACACTGAAGCTTTCTTT. Encoded protein: CSVGEGVNTEAFF.

V usage is TRBV14 and J usage is TRBJ1-2; TRBD1 aligns across 7 bases. Germline V lookup: CDR1 SGHDN, CDR2 FVKESK. The CDR3 is 14 residues long. V was pared by 0 bases and J by 8 bases, with 6 bases of the junction left unmatched. The CDR3 DNA is TGTGCCAGCAGCCAAGAGCACAGGGGATACGGCTACACCTTC. This encodes CASSQEHRGYGYTF.